The table lists the clone carrying this TCR beta chain with a count of one. Sequencing relied on immunoSEQ assay v3.0, run at survey level. Clones were read by immunoSEQ multiplex PCR, and TCRdb kept only the in-frame ones, dropping some. The top ten clones hold roughly 16% of a sample with some 25,000 clones, approximately 88% of them seen once. This sample was included in a study of long-term antiretroviral therapy in people with HIV. V dropped 3 bases and J dropped 3; count of bases not matched to a gene: 10. Looked up from germline, CDR1 is LGHNA and CDR2 is YSLEER. There are 17 residues in the CDR3.

The sequence was collected from a man aged 25 to 45 with HIV. Sequencing used unsorted PBMCs, obtained about 4.1 years after starting antiretroviral therapy. The V call is TRBV4-3, the J call TRBJ2-2; 7 positions agree with TRBD1. The CDR3 sequence: CASSQDPRTGYTGELFF. As DNA, the CDR3 is TGCGCCAGCAGCCAGGACCCCCGGACAGGATACACCGGGGAGCTGTTTTTT.